Below, 18 T cell receptor beta chains from the same sample are listed, as sequenced in a study of T cell responses to AZD1222 COVID-19 vaccine. Measured with immunoSEQ multiplex PCR; TCRdb has only the in-frame clones, and not every one. The sample includes around 33,000 clones, roughly nine tenths of them seen just once. The sample here was peripheral blood, taken on day 0 of AZD1222 vaccination. The receptor set was obtained from an adult in good health.

CDR3 nucleotide sequence: TGTGCCAGCAGCCAATTGGGGACTGAAGCTTTCTTT. As protein: CASSQLGTEAFF. This chain connects TRBV3-1 (or the pseudogene TRBV3-2) to TRBJ1-1; D is unclear. CDR3 length equals 12 residues. Trimming removed 2 bases at V and 5 bases at J, with 6 bases between. Germline CDR1 is LGHDT and CDR2 is YNNKEL (reference sequence).

This chain joins TRBV2 and TRBJ2-3; D is unresolved. There are 14 residues in the CDR3. Germline-derived CDR1 and CDR2 are SNHLY and FYNNEI. V was clipped by 2 bases and J by 1 base, with 7 bases between them. Here the CDR3 reads CASSEPRGTDTQYF. CDR3 bases: TGTGCCAGCAGTGAACCTCGTGGCACAGATACGCAGTATTTT.

V is TRBV6-2 or TRBV6-3 and J is TRBJ1-4; D uncertain. The CDR3 is 12 residues long. V lost 4 bases and J lost 8, with 8 bases in between. Germline V gives CDR1 MNHEY, CDR2 SVGEGT. The chain's CDR3 is CASSWNVEKLFF. The CDR3, as DNA: TGTGCCAGCAGTTGGAACGTCGAAAAACTGTTTTTT.

This clone has only one observation. This CDR3 reads CASSEDSLYEQYF. The CDR3 bases are TGTGCCAGCAGTGAAGACAGCCTATACGAGCAGTACTTC. V and J are TRBV2 and TRBJ2-7; D unclear. From germline, CDR1 is SNHLY and CDR2 FYNNEI. V was shortened by 1 base and J by 4 bases, with 8 bases between the two germline ends. The CDR3 covers 13 residues.

The chain recombines TRBV19 with TRBJ1-3; no definite D call. The V gene's germline CDR1 is LNHDA and CDR2 SQIVND (reference sequence). CDR3 size: 17 residues. V lost 0 bases and J 3 bases, leaving 15 bases between the germline ends. Here the CDR3 reads CASSIEGGLVLGNTIYF. The CDR3 DNA reads as TGTGCCAGTAGTATAGAAGGCGGTCTCGTCCTTGGAAACACCATATATTTT. The full variable domain, its missing parts supplied by reference TRBV19 and TRBJ1-3, is DGGITQSPKYLFRKEGQNVTLSCEQNLNHDAMYWYRQDPGQGLRLIYYSQIVNDFQKGDIAEGYSVSREKKESFPLTVTSAQKNPTAFYLCASSIEGGLVLGNTIYFGEGSWLTVV.

This chain connects TRBV21-1 to TRBJ2-1; the D call in the table, TRBD1, was not verified against the DNA. TRBV21-1 is recorded as a pseudogene. The CDR3 length is 16 residues. The CDR3 is CASSRGTGGEGNEQFF. In DNA form, the CDR3 reads TGTGCCAGCAGCCGAGGGACAGGGGGCGAGGGCAATGAGCAGTTCTTC.

This sequence joins TRBV4-3 and TRBJ1-2, with D hard to call. CDR1 is LGHNA, CDR2 YSLEER, per germline. The CDR3 is 15 residues long. Between the trimmed V and J ends, which lost 0 bases and 4 bases, there was a span of 12 bases. This CDR3 reads CASSQDEQRSYGYTF. CDR3 DNA sequence: TGCGCCAGCAGCCAAGATGAACAGCGCTCCTATGGCTACACCTTC.

The chain carries TRBV5-1 and TRBJ2-5; 10 bases match TRBD2. Trimming removed 4 bases from V and 4 bases from J; junction bases left unmatched: 7. The CDR3 length is 15 residues. CDR1 and CDR2 from the germline V gene are SGHRS and YFSETQ. The CDR3 DNA follows: TGCGCCAGCAGCCGGGGTAGCGGGGGGAGAGAGACCCAGTACTTC. Its protein is CASSRGSGGRETQYF.

The CDR3 DNA is TGTGCCAGCAGCCCCGACGGGCAGGTCTATTATGGCTACACCTTC. This encodes CASSPDGQVYYGYTF. The rearrangement uses TRBV9 and TRBJ1-2; D unclear. The ends were cut back, 4 bases at V and 5 bases at J, with 18 bases in the middle. Germline lookup yields CDR1 SGDLS and CDR2 YYNGEE. There are 15 residues in the CDR3.

This clone appeared a few times. The chain is built from TRBV6-1 and TRBJ2-2; tentative D call: TRBD1 (6 bases). Per germline, CDR1 MNHNS and CDR2 SASEGT. Between the trimmed V and J ends, which lost 5 bases and 6 bases, there was a span of 10 bases. The CDR3 is 13 amino acids. Here the CDR3 DNA reads TGTGCCAGCAGTAACTACAGGGCCGGGGAGCTGTTTTTT. Translation: CASSNYRAGELFF.

The chain links TRBV19 to TRBJ1-5, with 8 bases identical to TRBD1. Germline assignment: CDR1 LNHDA and CDR2 SQIVND (reference sequence). Trimming cost V 9 bases and J 6 bases; bases outside gene matches: 7. CDR3 length: 13 residues. The CDR3 coding sequence is TGTGCCAGCACCAACAGGGGGACTCAGCCCCAGCATTTT. Translation gives CASTNRGTQPQHF.

The chain has TRBV12-3 or TRBV12-4 and TRBJ2-2; D gene uncertain. There are 13 residues in the CDR3. Between the trimmed V and J ends, which lost 6 bases and 9 bases, there was a span of 14 bases. DNA for the CDR3: TGTGCCAGCAGATCCCCGCCCGGACGGGAGCTGTTTTTT. It encodes CASRSPPGRELFF.

CDR3 sequence (DNA): TGCGCCAGCAGCCAAACTACTAGCGGGTTGGCCATTCAGTACTTC. Its translation is CASSQTTSGLAIQYF. The gene calls are TRBV4-3 and TRBJ2-4; 9 positions agree with TRBD2. In germline, CDR1 is LGHNA, CDR2 YSLEER. V shed 2 bases, J shed 9 bases, and the junction held 8 bases outside the gene matches. The CDR3 is 15 residues long.

The chain is built from TRBV30 and TRBJ1-2; 10 nucleotides match TRBD1. This CDR3 is built from 16 residues. The germline V gene encodes CDR1 GTSNPN and CDR2 SVGIG (reference sequence). V lost 7 bases to trimming and J lost 8 bases; unmatched junction nucleotides: 19. For the CDR3, the DNA is TGTGCCTTGAACCCGGGACAGGGGATTACTCGGTTAGGCTACACCTTC. Residues: CALNPGQGITRLGYTF.

The rearrangement uses TRBV29-1 and TRBJ2-3, with D tentatively TRBD1 (6 bases). The germline V and J ends were trimmed by 7 bases and 11 bases, with 16 bases remaining between them. The CDR3 covers 11 residues. CDR1 and CDR2 from the germline V gene are SQVTM and ANQGSEA. The CDR3 spells CSADSAARQYF. CDR3 in DNA: TGCAGCGCGGACAGTGCGGCAAGGCAGTATTTT.

The chain combines TRBV19 with TRBJ2-7; TRBD1 aligns across 9 bases. Germline CDR1 and CDR2: LNHDA and SQIVND (reference sequence). V lost 7 bases and J lost 3; bases outside the gene matches: 10. CDR3 length equals 15 residues. The CDR3 DNA is TGTGCCAGTACCCAGACAGGGGGTAATTTCTACGAGCAGTACTTC. Translated: CASTQTGGNFYEQYF.

The chain recombines TRBV11-2 with TRBJ1-2; 11 nucleotides line up with TRBD1. Germline V gene data show CDR1 as SGHAT and CDR2 as FQNNGV. The trim removed 2 bases at V and 2 bases at J, leaving 7 bases unmatched. This CDR3 is 17 amino acids long. In DNA, the CDR3 is TGTGCCAGCAGCTTACAGGACAGGGGGCGTCTGAACTATGGCTACACCTTC. Its translation: CASSLQDRGRLNYGYTF.

The rearrangement joins TRBV6-1 to TRBJ1-2; 10 bases map to TRBD1. There are 16 residues in the CDR3. CDR1 and CDR2 (germline): MNHNS, SASEGT. The J segment lost 4 bases and the V segment lost 3 bases, leaving 8 bases of the junction unmatched. The CDR3 DNA is TGTGCCAGCAGTGACGCCGGGACAGGGGACCGCTATGGCTACACCTTC. It yields the protein CASSDAGTGDRYGYTF.